Presented here are 5 T cell receptor beta chains from one specimen sequenced in a study of blood T cell repertoires in COVID-19. Method: immunoSEQ multiplex PCR; TCRdb's copy keeps in-frame clones and lacks some. Of 300,000 to 400,000 clones listed, about 89% were seen once; the top ten hold around 8%. The sample taken for sequencing was peripheral blood. These receptors were collected from a woman between 45 and 65 years old who had recovered from COVID-19.

The V and J genes are TRBV28 and TRBJ1-4, with D perhaps TRBD1 (6 bases). CDR1 and CDR2 from the germline V gene are MDHEN and SYDVKM. V dropped 4 bases and J dropped 8 bases, with 11 bases sitting between them. The CDR3 loop spans 13 amino acids. CDR3 DNA: TGTGCCAGCAGTTCCACCACAGGGGAAAAACTGTTTTTT. It is translated as CASSSTTGEKLFF. The full variable domain, its missing parts supplied by reference TRBV28 and TRBJ1-4, is DVKVTQSSRYLVKRTGEKVFLECVQDMDHENMFWYRQDPGLGLRLIYFSYDVKMKEKGDIPEGYSVSREKKERFSLILESASTNQTSMYLCASSSTTGEKLFFGSGTQLSVL.

The CDR3 reads CAISEDRTGYTF. The CDR3 coding sequence is TGTGCCATCAGTGAGGACAGGACTGGCTACACCTTC. The rearrangement joins TRBV10-3 to TRBJ1-2; the D gene is possibly TRBD1 (6 bases). The CDR3 is made up of 12 amino acids. Trimming shortened V by 2 bases and J by 7 bases, and 8 bases separated the two germline ends. Germline V lookup: CDR1 ENHRY, CDR2 SYGVKD.

The CDR3 here is CASSYGEGDQPQHF. In DNA form, the CDR3 reads TGTGCCAGCAGTTATGGGGAGGGGGATCAGCCCCAGCATTTT. The chain has TRBV6-2 or TRBV6-3 and TRBJ1-5, with D possibly matching TRBD1 (6 bases). The germline V gene encodes CDR1 MNHEY and CDR2 SVGEGT. The CDR3 covers 14 residues. V lost 3 bases, J lost 5 bases, and 11 bases lay in between.

The chain recombines TRBV19 with TRBJ2-3; the D is unclear. Germline V gene data show CDR1 as LNHDA and CDR2 as SQIVND (reference sequence). Deletions cut 2 bases from V and 2 bases from J, with 8 bases between. CDR3 length: 14 amino acids. The CDR3 reads CASSITQATDTQYF. CDR3 nucleotides: TGTGCCAGTAGTATAACCCAGGCCACAGATACGCAGTATTTT.

In regard to this clone: The same CDR3 also results from other DNA sequences found in this sample. This chain uses TRBV5-1 with TRBJ1-6, with D perhaps TRBD1 (5 bases). V lost 1 base to trimming and J lost 5 bases, with 7 bases between them. The CDR3 loop spans 14 amino acids. Germline V lookup: CDR1 SGHRS, CDR2 YFSETQ. This CDR3 reads CASSLPGDNSPLHF. CDR3 coding DNA: TGCGCCAGCAGCTTGCCGGGGGATAATTCACCCCTCCACTTT.